Listed here is a single TCR beta chain. J lost 4 bases, V lost 2 bases, and 10 bases had no gene match. The CDR3 contains 15 residues. Germline V lookup: CDR1 GTSNPN, CDR2 SVGIG (reference sequence). The data belong to a study of T cell changes during pregnancy in multiple sclerosis. The data were produced by immunoSEQ multiplex PCR, yet TCRdb's version contains in-frame clones alone and is incomplete. Of 93,000 or so clones in the sample, more than 85% were seen once. The source material was peripheral blood, sampled before pregnancy. The origin of this receptor is a female donor with multiple sclerosis, enrolled in a pregnancy study. The chain carries TRBV30 and TRBJ2-7; 8 bases match TRBD1. This CDR3 is CAWSLGTGTLYEQYF. The CDR3 DNA reads as TGTGCCTGGAGTTTAGGGACAGGAACTTTATACGAGCAGTACTTC.